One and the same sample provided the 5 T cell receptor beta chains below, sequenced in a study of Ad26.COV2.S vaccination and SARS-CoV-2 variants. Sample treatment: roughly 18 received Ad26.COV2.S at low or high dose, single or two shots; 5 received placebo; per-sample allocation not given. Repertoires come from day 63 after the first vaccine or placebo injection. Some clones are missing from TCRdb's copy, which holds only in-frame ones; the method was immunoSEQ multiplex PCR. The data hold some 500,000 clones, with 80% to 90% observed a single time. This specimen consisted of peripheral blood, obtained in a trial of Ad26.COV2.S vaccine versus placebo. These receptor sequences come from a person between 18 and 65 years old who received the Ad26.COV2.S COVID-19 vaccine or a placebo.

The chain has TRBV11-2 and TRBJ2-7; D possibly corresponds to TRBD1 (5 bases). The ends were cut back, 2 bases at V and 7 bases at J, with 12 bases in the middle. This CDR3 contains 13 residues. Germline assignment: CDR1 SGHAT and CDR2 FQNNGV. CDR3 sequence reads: CASSLKRAGEQYF. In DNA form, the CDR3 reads TGTGCCAGCAGCTTAAAACGGGCAGGGGAGCAGTACTTC. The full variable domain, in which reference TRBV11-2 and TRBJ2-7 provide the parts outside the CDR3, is EAGVAQSPRYKIIEKRQSVAFWCNPISGHATLYWYQQILGQGPKLLIQFQNNGVVDDSQLPKDRFSAERLKGVDSTLKIQPAKLEDSAVYLCASSLKRAGEQYFGPGTRLTVT.

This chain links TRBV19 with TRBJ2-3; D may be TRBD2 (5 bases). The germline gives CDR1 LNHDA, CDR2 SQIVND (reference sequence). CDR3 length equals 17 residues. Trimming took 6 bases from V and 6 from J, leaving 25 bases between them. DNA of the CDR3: TGTGCCAGTAGCGCTAATATGAAGCGGACCCGACTGGATACGCAGTATTTT. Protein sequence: CASSANMKRTRLDTQYF.

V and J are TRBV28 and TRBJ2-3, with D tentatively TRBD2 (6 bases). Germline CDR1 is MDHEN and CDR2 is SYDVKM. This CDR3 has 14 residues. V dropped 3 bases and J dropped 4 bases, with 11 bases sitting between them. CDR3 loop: CASSFVLASDTQYF. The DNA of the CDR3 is TGTGCCAGCAGTTTTGTACTAGCATCAGATACGCAGTATTTT. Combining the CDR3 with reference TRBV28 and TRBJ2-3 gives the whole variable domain DVKVTQSSRYLVKRTGEKVFLECVQDMDHENMFWYRQDPGLGLRLIYFSYDVKMKEKGDIPEGYSVSREKKERFSLILESASTNQTSMYLCASSFVLASDTQYFGPGTRLTVL.

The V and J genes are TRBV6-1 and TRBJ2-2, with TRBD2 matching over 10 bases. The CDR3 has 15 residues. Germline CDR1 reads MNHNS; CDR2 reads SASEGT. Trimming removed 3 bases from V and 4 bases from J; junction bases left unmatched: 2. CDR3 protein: CASSDIAGGTGELFF. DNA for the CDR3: TGTGCCAGCAGTGATATAGCGGGGGGCACCGGGGAGCTGTTTTTT.

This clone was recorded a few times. The CDR3 is CASSLVGSGNTIYF. CDR3 nucleotide sequence: TGTGCCAGCAGCTTAGTGGGCTCTGGAAACACCATATATTTT. This chain connects TRBV7-6 to TRBJ1-3; D unclear. Trimming left V 1 base short and J 0 bases short, with 4 bases between. CDR3 length equals 14 residues. Germline assignment: CDR1 SGHVS and CDR2 FNYEAQ.